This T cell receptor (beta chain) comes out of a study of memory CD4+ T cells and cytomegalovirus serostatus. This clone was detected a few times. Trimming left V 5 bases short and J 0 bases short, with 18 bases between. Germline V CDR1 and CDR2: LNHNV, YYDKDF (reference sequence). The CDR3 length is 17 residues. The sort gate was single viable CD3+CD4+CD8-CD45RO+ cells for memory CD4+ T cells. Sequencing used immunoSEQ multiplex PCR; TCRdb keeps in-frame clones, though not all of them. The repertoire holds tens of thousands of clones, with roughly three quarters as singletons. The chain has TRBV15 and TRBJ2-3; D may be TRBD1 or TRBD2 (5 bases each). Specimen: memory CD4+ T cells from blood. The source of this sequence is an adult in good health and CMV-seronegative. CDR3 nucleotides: TGTGCCACCAGCCCTCGGGGACGGACCATTAGCACAGATACGCAGTATTTT. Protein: CATSPRGRTISTDTQYF.